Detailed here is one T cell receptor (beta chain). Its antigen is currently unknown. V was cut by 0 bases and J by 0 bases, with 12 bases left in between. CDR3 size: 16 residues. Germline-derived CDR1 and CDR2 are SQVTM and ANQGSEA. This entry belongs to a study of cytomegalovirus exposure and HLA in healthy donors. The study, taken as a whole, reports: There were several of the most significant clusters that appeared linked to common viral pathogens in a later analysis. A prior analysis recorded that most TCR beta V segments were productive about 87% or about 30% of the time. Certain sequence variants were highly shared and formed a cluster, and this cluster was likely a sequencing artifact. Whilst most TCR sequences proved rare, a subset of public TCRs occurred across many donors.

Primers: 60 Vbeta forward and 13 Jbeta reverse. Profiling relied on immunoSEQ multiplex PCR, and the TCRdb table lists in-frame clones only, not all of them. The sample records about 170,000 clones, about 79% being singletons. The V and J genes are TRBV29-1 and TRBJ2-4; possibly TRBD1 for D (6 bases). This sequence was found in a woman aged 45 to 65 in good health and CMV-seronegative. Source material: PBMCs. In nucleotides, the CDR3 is TGCAGCGTTGAAGAAGTGGGGGCACTAGCCAAAAACATTCAGTACTTC. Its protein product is CSVEEVGALAKNIQYF. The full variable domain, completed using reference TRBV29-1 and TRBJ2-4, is SAVISQKPSRDICQRGTSLTIQCQVDSQVTMMFWYRQQPGQSLTLIATANQGSEATYESGFVIDKFPISRPNLTFSTLTVSNMSPEDSSIYLCSVEEVGALAKNIQYFGAGTRLSVL.